This is a list of T cell receptor beta chains from one sample in a study of Graves' ophthalmopathy and Graves' hyperthyroidism. A single record per CDR3 protein comes from TCRdb applying MiXCR to the multiplex PCR reads. The sample carries about 500,000 distinct CDR3 sequences, roughly 39% recorded once. Sequencing was performed on peripheral blood or thyroid tissue (not recorded which). The receptors derive from an adult man with Graves' hyperthyroidism. Both conserved end residues are trimmed from each CDR3. Each record gives: J gene, V gene, CDR3 protein.

TRBJ2-5 TRBV10-3 AAGREIQETQY
TRBJ1-2 TRBV10-3 AISDRDRGRDGYT
TRBJ2-7 TRBV7-8 ANSLRGGRKG
NA TRBV25-1 ASSGQKFRGTHNEQF
TRBJ1-5 TRBV19 ASASRTHTDNNQPQH
TRBJ2-2 TRBV10-3 AIGEGNTGELF
TRBJ1-2 TRBV29-1 SVEGDRGSPYT
TRBJ1-2 TRBV15 ATNEGVNYGYT
TRBJ2-7 TRBV29-1 SVQARSYEQY
TRBJ1-2 TRBV29-1 SGRTSGVGYT
TRBJ2-7 TRBV4-1 ASSQSFGGSYEQY
TRBJ1-2 TRBV5-6 ASSLVGQGSRGYT
TRBJ2-2 TRBV5-8 ASSPGVAGELF
TRBJ2-3 TRBV9 ASSVEGTSIRDTQY
TRBJ2-3 TRBV24-1 ATSDSSGVTDTQY
TRBJ1-1 TRBV20-1 SASPTQNTEAF
TRBJ2-6 TRBV10-3 ASRTSGANVLT
TRBJ2-7 TRBV7-8 AISPSGMSYEQY
TRBJ1-1 TRBV10-3 AISEARVIF
TRBJ1-2 TRBV7-2 ASSLASGGALSLD
TRBJ2-5 TRBV5-8 ASSLQGRETQY
TRBJ1-2 TRBV20-1 SAGDRSSANYGYT
TRBJ1-6 TRBV7-6 ASSLATTGTGVSPLH
TRBJ2-2 TRBV5-1 ASSWEGPEAGELF